The clone carrying this T cell receptor (beta chain) occurred once. Germline-derived CDR1 and CDR2 are SGHRS and YFSETQ. This CDR3 is built from 14 residues. V was clipped by 4 bases and J by 4 bases, with 14 bases between them. This sample stems from a study of control samples from healthy donors and cancer patients. This table comes from immunoSEQ multiplex PCR, and its TCRdb copy is limited to in-frame clones, with some not included. Found here are 45,000 to 60,000 clones, roughly 94% of them singletons; the top ten hold 3.5% to 4%. Sequencing was performed on blood. This rearrangement joins TRBV5-1 to TRBJ1-2, with D unclear. The source of this sequence is a young man in good health. The CDR3 DNA sequence: TGCGCCAGCAGCCTCACGTCTCACCTCTATGGCTACACCTTC. This encodes CASSLTSHLYGYTF. The variable domain in full, completed from reference TRBV5-1 and TRBJ1-2, reads KAGVTQTPRYLIKTRGQQVTLSCSPISGHRSVSWYQQTPGQGLQFLFEYFSETQRNKGNFPGRFSGRQFSNSRSEMNVSTLELGDSALYLCASSLTSHLYGYTFGSGTRLTVV.